The sequence of this TCR beta chain was determined in a study of shared clonotypes between healthy human individuals. Using immunoSEQ multiplex PCR, the repertoire was profiled, and TCRdb retains in-frame clones only, with some absent. The sample shows over a million clones, 98% of them seen only once. This CDR3 has 15 residues. V lost 3 bases, J lost 4 bases, and 15 bases lay in between. From germline, CDR1 is SGHRS and CDR2 YFSETQ. The genes are TRBV5-1 and TRBJ2-3; D is possibly TRBD1 or TRBD2 (5 bases each). The TCR comes from a man aged 30 to 39 in good health. Material: naive CD4+ T cells sorted from blood. The subset denotes: CD45RA+ positively selected. CDR3 sequence (DNA): TGCGCCAGCAGCTACGGGACCCAAAACCCAGATACGCAGTATTTT. Encoded protein: CASSYGTQNPDTQYF.